Following are 29 T cell receptor beta chains from one sample sequenced in a study of blood T cell repertoires in COVID-19. The repertoire was sequenced with immunoSEQ multiplex PCR; TCRdb's copy has only in-frame clones and lacks some. The profile covers 50,000 to 75,000 clones, with roughly 87% appearing a single time and 4.5% to 6% taken by the ten largest. The sequenced sample was peripheral blood. These receptor sequences come from a man older than 75 in a cohort sampled during active COVID-19.

Here the CDR3 reads CASRPDRAPRETQYF. In DNA, the CDR3 is TGTGCCAGCAGACCCGACAGGGCCCCTCGCGAGACCCAGTACTTC. This rearrangement joins TRBV7-2 to TRBJ2-5; 7 bases are shared with TRBD1. This CDR3 spans 15 amino acids. V shed 6 bases, J shed 5 bases, and the junction held 12 bases outside the gene matches. CDR1 and CDR2 (germline): SGHTA, FQGNSA.

The chain carries TRBV19 and TRBJ1-2; 10 bases agree with TRBD1. This CDR3 is built from 13 residues. The trim removed 7 bases at V and 6 bases at J, leaving 5 bases unmatched. The V gene's germline CDR1 is LNHDA and CDR2 SQIVND (reference sequence). The CDR3 reads CASTAGQGNGYTF. The CDR3 DNA follows: TGTGCCAGTACTGCGGGACAGGGGAATGGCTACACCTTC.

The rearrangement joins TRBV30 to TRBJ1-2, with TRBD1 matching 8 bases. Germline CDR1 GTSNPN, CDR2 SVGIG (reference sequence). The CDR3 contains 16 residues. The ends lost 6 bases at V and 8 bases at J; junction bases unmatched: 20. The CDR3 loop reads CACPIGSGQAQGGYTF. CDR3 sequence (DNA): TGTGCCTGTCCTATCGGGTCGGGACAGGCTCAAGGGGGCTACACCTTC.

In its sample, this clone was seen a few times. The gene calls are TRBV2 and TRBJ2-7; TRBD2 agrees at 13 bases. This CDR3 contains 13 residues. Germline V lookup: CDR1 SNHLY, CDR2 FYNNEI. Trimming at V came to 8 bases and at J to 5 bases, leaving 3 bases not matched to a gene. Here the CDR3 reads CASRLAGGNEQYF. CDR3 nucleotides: TGTGCCAGCCGACTAGCGGGGGGAAACGAGCAGTACTTC.

The V call is TRBV7-2, the J call TRBJ2-4, with TRBD2 as a possible D gene (5 bases). Deletions cut 2 bases from V and 0 bases from J, with 14 bases between. Germline assignment: CDR1 SGHTA and CDR2 FQGNSA. The CDR3 is 17 amino acids. CDR3 amino acids: CASSLYSAAVAKNIQYF. The CDR3 nucleotides are TGTGCCAGCAGCTTATATAGCGCGGCAGTAGCCAAAAACATTCAGTACTTC.

This sequence joins TRBV15 and TRBJ2-7; D may be TRBD1 (5 bases). The V gene lost 0 bases and the J gene lost 13 bases, with 13 bases spanning the gap. The CDR3 totals 12 residues. CDR1 is LNHNV, CDR2 YYDKDF, per germline (reference sequence). Here the CDR3 DNA reads TGTGCCACCAGCAGAGATAGGGGCCCTTCTTACTTC. Translated, it gives CATSRDRGPSYF.

The chain couples TRBV29-1 to TRBJ2-7, with D maybe TRBD2 (5 bases). The CDR3 spans 11 residues. In germline, CDR1 is SQVTM, CDR2 ANQGSEA. The V and J ends lost 5 bases and 7 bases respectively, with 12 bases between them. The CDR3 nucleotides read TGCAGCGTTCGGGATTTGGGGGAGCAGTACTTC. Its protein is CSVRDLGEQYF.

The chain links TRBV21-1 to TRBJ1-1. TRBV21-1 has pseudogene status. This CDR3 has 13 amino acids. The CDR3 here is CASSEGRVSSGGF. CDR3 DNA: TGTGCCAGCAGCGAGGGACGAGTATCCAGCGGGGGGTTT.

The rearrangement joins TRBV30 to TRBJ1-6; TRBD1 is a possible D gene (6 bases). Trimming took 2 bases from V and 8 from J, leaving 10 bases between them. Germline V gene data show CDR1 as GTSNPN and CDR2 as SVGIG (reference sequence). This CDR3 comprises 13 residues. The CDR3 here is CAWSHQGHSPLHF. In nucleotides, the CDR3 is TGTGCCTGGAGTCACCAGGGGCATTCACCCCTCCACTTT.

J is TRBJ1-1 and V is TRBV3-1 (or the pseudogene TRBV3-2); D not resolved. V shed 1 base and J shed 12 bases, with 15 bases lying between them. This CDR3 has 13 residues. Germline CDR1 reads LGHDT; CDR2 reads YNNKEL (reference sequence). CDR3 nucleotide sequence: TGTGCCAGCAGCCAAGCGCAGGTTCGTTCGACTTTCTTT. Residues: CASSQAQVRSTFF.

The gene calls are TRBV7-3 and TRBJ2-5, with no clear D. V was shortened by 6 bases and J by 0 bases, with 8 bases between the two germline ends. The CDR3 covers 13 residues. Germline lookup yields CDR1 SGHTA and CDR2 FQGTGA. CDR3 region: CASSLEYQETQYF. In nucleotides, the CDR3 is TGTGCCAGCAGTTTAGAGTACCAAGAGACCCAGTACTTC.

This rearrangement joins TRBV30 to TRBJ1-1, with TRBD1 matching over 8 bases. The germline V gene has CDR1 GTSNPN and CDR2 SVGIG (reference sequence). The CDR3 spans 14 residues. The V segment lost 0 bases and the J segment 5 bases; nucleotides outside the gene matches: 5. The CDR3 reads CAWSVRTGWTEAFF. The CDR3 coding sequence is TGTGCCTGGAGTGTGCGGACAGGGTGGACTGAAGCTTTCTTT. Full variable domain (outside the CDR3, taken from reference TRBV30 and TRBJ1-1): SQTIHQWPATLVQPVGSPLSLECTVEGTSNPNLYWYRQAAGRGLQLLFYSVGIGQISSEVPQNLSASRPQDRQFILSSKKLLLSDSGFYLCAWSVRTGWTEAFFGQGTRLTVV.

The chain has TRBV6-5 and TRBJ2-3; perhaps TRBD1 as D (6 bases). V lost 0 bases and J lost 2, with 12 bases in between. The CDR3 is 16 residues long. CDR1 is MNHEY and CDR2 is SVGAGI in the germline V gene. The CDR3 reads CASSYSGHLITDTQYF. Here the CDR3 DNA reads TGTGCCAGCAGTTACTCGGGACACCTGATCACAGATACGCAGTATTTT.

In this sample, this clone turned up once. The J gene is TRBJ2-7, the V gene TRBV30, with 13 bases fitting TRBD2. Germline CDR1 GTSNPN, CDR2 SVGIG (reference sequence). CDR3 length equals 15 residues. Trimming cost V 1 base and J 2 bases; bases outside gene matches: 2. CDR3 residues: CAWSGGLAGTYEQYF. The CDR3 nucleotides read TGTGCCTGGAGTGGGGGACTAGCGGGGACCTACGAGCAGTACTTC. Combining the CDR3 with reference TRBV30 and TRBJ2-7 gives the whole variable domain SQTIHQWPATLVQPVGSPLSLECTVEGTSNPNLYWYRQAAGRGLQLLFYSVGIGQISSEVPQNLSASRPQDRQFILSSKKLLLSDSGFYLCAWSGGLAGTYEQYFGPGTRLTVT.

J is TRBJ2-7 and V is TRBV20-1; TRBD2 matches 11 bases. This CDR3 spans 14 amino acids. Unmatched junction bases numbered 4, after V lost 3 bases and J lost 3 bases. Germline CDR1 DFQATT, CDR2 SNEGSKA (reference sequence). In DNA, the CDR3 is TGCAGTGCTAGTTATACTAGCGGGAGCTACGAGCAGTACTTC. Amino acids: CSASYTSGSYEQYF.

The chain uses TRBV20-1 and TRBJ2-7; D might be TRBD1 (6 bases). Germline-derived CDR1 and CDR2 are DFQATT and SNEGSKA (reference sequence). V lost 3 bases, J lost 6 bases, and 24 bases lay in between. The length of the CDR3 is 16 residues. The CDR3: CSASEPGHRRGSEQYF. The CDR3 nucleotides are TGCAGTGCTAGTGAACCGGGCCACAGAAGGGGGTCCGAGCAGTACTTC.

The chain employs TRBV18 and TRBJ2-7, with 9 bases fitting TRBD2. CDR3 size: 16 residues. Germline V gives CDR1 KGHSH, CDR2 LQKENI. J was trimmed by 5 bases and V by 3 bases; bases with no gene match: 11. CDR3 coding DNA: TGTGCCAGCTCACCCCTTCTCATAGCGGGAGCGGACGAGCAGTACTTC. Its translation is CASSPLLIAGADEQYF.

This clone was observed a handful of times. This chain's CDR3 is CASSVSGTGGRGYTF. The CDR3 bases are TGTGCCAGCAGTGTTTCCGGGACAGGGGGCAGAGGCTACACCTTC. The rearrangement uses TRBV2 and TRBJ1-2, with 12 nucleotides matching TRBD1. The CDR3 is 15 residues long. Germline CDR1 reads SNHLY; CDR2 reads FYNNEI. Trimming removed 4 bases from V and 8 bases from J; junction bases left unmatched: 8.

This CDR3 reads CASSSGQGVMMNTEAFF. As DNA, the CDR3 is TGCGCCAGCAGCTCGGGACAGGGGGTAATGATGAACACTGAAGCTTTCTTT. The rearrangement links TRBV5-1 to TRBJ1-1, with 11 bases matching TRBD1. The CDR3 length is 17 residues. Germline loops: CDR1 SGHRS, CDR2 YFSETQ. V gave up 3 bases and J gave up 0 bases; unmatched junction bases: 7. Looking up the rest from reference TRBV5-1 and TRBJ1-1 gives the full variable domain: KAGVTQTPRYLIKTRGQQVTLSCSPISGHRSVSWYQQTPGQGLQFLFEYFSETQRNKGNFPGRFSGRQFSNSRSEMNVSTLELGDSALYLCASSSGQGVMMNTEAFFGQGTRLTVV.

The chain uses TRBV19 and TRBJ1-5, with D tentatively TRBD1 (5 bases). In germline, CDR1 is LNHDA, CDR2 SQIVND (reference sequence). CDR3 size: 13 residues. V lost 8 bases, J lost 3 bases, and 11 bases lay in between. CDR3 in DNA: TGTGCCAGTGGGGGGAGACACAATCAGCCCCAGCATTTT. Its protein is CASGGRHNQPQHF. The whole variable domain, filled in from reference TRBV19 and TRBJ1-5, reads DGGITQSPKYLFRKEGQNVTLSCEQNLNHDAMYWYRQDPGQGLRLIYYSQIVNDFQKGDIAEGYSVSREKKESFPLTVTSAQKNPTAFYLCASGGRHNQPQHFGDGTRLSIL.

The V call is TRBV5-1, the J call TRBJ2-3, with TRBD2 matching 10 bases. The CDR3 contains 17 residues. V shed 0 bases, J shed 0 bases, and the junction held 4 bases outside the gene matches. Germline CDR1 reads SGHRS; CDR2 reads YFSETQ. DNA for the CDR3: TGCGCCAGCAGCTTGGCCTGGACTAGCGGTAGCACAGATACGCAGTATTTT. It encodes CASSLAWTSGSTDTQYF.

The rearrangement uses TRBV6-5 and TRBJ2-2; no firm D call. This CDR3 is built from 11 residues. CDR1 is MNHEY and CDR2 is SVGAGI in the germline V gene. With 7 bases removed from V and 5 bases from J, the gap between germline ends came to 5 bases. CDR3 bases: TGTGCCAGCAAGACTACCGGGGAGCTGTTTTTT. Translated: CASKTTGELFF.

The chain carries TRBV5-5 and TRBJ1-4, with 9 bases lining up with TRBD1. CDR3 size: 16 residues. V lost 0 bases, J lost 3 bases, and 3 bases stayed unmatched. Germline V CDR1 and CDR2: SGHKS, YYEKEE (reference sequence). This CDR3 reads CASSLDRGLANEKLFF. In DNA, the CDR3 is TGTGCCAGCAGCTTGGACAGGGGGCTAGCTAATGAAAAACTGTTTTTT.

This clone has only a few counts. This sequence joins TRBV6-5 and TRBJ2-2, with D tentatively TRBD1 (5 bases). The CDR3 loop spans 15 amino acids. Germline V gene data show CDR1 as MNHEY and CDR2 as SVGAGI. The V and J ends lost 6 bases and 0 bases respectively, with 11 bases between them. CDR3 nucleotides: TGTGCCAGCAGAGGACAAGTGGCGAACACCGGGGAGCTGTTTTTT. It is translated as CASRGQVANTGELFF.

This rearrangement joins TRBV5-1 to TRBJ2-5; tentative D call: TRBD2 (5 bases). The CDR3 spans 15 residues. The germline V gene encodes CDR1 SGHRS and CDR2 YFSETQ. V was cut by 0 bases and J by 2 bases, with 11 bases left in between. CDR3 loop: CASSLAPGGQETQYF. The CDR3 DNA follows: TGCGCCAGCAGCTTGGCCCCCGGCGGGCAAGAGACCCAGTACTTC.

The rearrangement links TRBV5-1 to TRBJ1-2; 7 nucleotides agree with TRBD1. The V gene's germline CDR1 is SGHRS and CDR2 YFSETQ. The length of the CDR3 is 14 residues. The V segment lost 2 bases and the J segment 8 bases; nucleotides outside the gene matches: 9. The CDR3 DNA is TGCGCCAGCAGCTTTGCCGGACAGGATTACGGCTACACCTTC. Translation: CASSFAGQDYGYTF.

The genes are TRBV5-4 and TRBJ1-1; TRBD1 matches 8 bases. This CDR3 has 15 residues. Germline CDR1 SGHNT, CDR2 YYREEE (reference sequence). The V gene end was trimmed by 1 base and the J gene end by 6 bases; junction bases not matched to a gene: 8. The CDR3 protein is CASSLRPDRAAEAFF. The CDR3 DNA reads as TGTGCCAGCAGCTTGCGCCCGGACAGGGCCGCTGAAGCTTTCTTT. The complete variable domain, with remaining parts taken from reference TRBV5-4 and TRBJ1-1, reads ETGVTQSPTHLIKTRGQQVTLRCSSQSGHNTVSWYQQALGQGPQFIFQYYREEENGRGNFPPRFSGLQFPNYSSELNVNALELDDSALYLCASSLRPDRAAEAFFGQGTRLTVV.

The chain employs TRBV7-3 and TRBJ2-7; TRBD1 aligns across 8 bases. This CDR3 comprises 13 residues. CDR1 is SGHTA, CDR2 FQGTGA, per germline. The V segment lost 5 bases and the J segment 5 bases; nucleotides outside the gene matches: 5. The CDR3 nucleotides read TGTGCCAGCAGCCCCAGGGGGCGCGACGAGCAGTACTTC. It is translated as CASSPRGRDEQYF.

The V gene is TRBV5-1, the J gene TRBJ1-1; possibly TRBD1 for D (5 bases). V was clipped by 2 bases and J by 4 bases, with 12 bases between them. Germline-derived CDR1 and CDR2 are SGHRS and YFSETQ. The CDR3 covers 14 residues. CDR3 amino acids: CASSLGQGGTEAFF. As DNA, the CDR3 is TGCGCCAGCAGCTTAGGCCAGGGAGGCACTGAAGCTTTCTTT.